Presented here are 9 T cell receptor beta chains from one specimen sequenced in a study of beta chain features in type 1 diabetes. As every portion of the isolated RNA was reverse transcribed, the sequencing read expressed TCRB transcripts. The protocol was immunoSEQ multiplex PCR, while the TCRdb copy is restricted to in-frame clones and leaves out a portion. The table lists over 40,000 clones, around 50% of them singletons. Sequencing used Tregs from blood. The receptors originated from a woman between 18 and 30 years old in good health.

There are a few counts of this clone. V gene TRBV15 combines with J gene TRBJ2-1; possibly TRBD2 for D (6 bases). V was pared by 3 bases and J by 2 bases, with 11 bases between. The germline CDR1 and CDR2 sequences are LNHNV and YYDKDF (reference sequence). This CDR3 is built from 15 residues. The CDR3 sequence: CATSSSGTPYNEQFF. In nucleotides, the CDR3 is TGTGCCACCAGCAGCTCCGGGACTCCCTACAATGAGCAGTTCTTC.

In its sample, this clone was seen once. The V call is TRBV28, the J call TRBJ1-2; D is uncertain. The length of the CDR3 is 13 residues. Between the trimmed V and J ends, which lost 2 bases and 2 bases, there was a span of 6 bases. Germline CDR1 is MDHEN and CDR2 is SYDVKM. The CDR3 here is CASSLEANYGYTF. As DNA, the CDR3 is TGTGCCAGCAGTTTAGAAGCCAACTATGGCTACACCTTC.

This chain's CDR3 is CASPSRTGGTEAFF. CDR3 bases: TGTGCCAGTCCCTCCCGGACAGGGGGCACTGAAGCTTTCTTT. The chain is built from TRBV6-1 and TRBJ1-1; the match to TRBD1 covers 10 bases. J gave up 4 bases and V 9 bases, and 8 bases lay outside the gene matches. Per the germline V gene, CDR1 is MNHNS and CDR2 is SASEGT. This CDR3 region has 14 residues.

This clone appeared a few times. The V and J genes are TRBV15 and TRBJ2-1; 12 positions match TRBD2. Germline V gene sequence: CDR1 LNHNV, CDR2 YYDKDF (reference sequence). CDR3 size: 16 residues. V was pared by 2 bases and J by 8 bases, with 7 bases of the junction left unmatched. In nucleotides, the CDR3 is TGTGCCACCAGCAGACTAGCGGGAGGGTTTCAGGATGAGCAGTTCTTC. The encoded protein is CATSRLAGGFQDEQFF.

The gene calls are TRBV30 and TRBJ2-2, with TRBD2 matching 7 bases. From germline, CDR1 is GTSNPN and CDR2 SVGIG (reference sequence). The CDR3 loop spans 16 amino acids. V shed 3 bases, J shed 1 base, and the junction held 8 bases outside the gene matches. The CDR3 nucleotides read TGTGCCTGGAGCGAATGGGGGGGGAAGAACACCGGGGAGCTGTTTTTT. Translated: CAWSEWGGKNTGELFF.

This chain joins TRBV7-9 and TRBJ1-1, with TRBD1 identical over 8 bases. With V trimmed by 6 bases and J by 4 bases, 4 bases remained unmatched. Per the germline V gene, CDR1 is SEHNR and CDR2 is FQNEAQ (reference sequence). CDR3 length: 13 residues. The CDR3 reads CASRSTGGTEAFF. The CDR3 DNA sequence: TGTGCCAGCAGGTCTACAGGGGGCACTGAAGCTTTCTTT.

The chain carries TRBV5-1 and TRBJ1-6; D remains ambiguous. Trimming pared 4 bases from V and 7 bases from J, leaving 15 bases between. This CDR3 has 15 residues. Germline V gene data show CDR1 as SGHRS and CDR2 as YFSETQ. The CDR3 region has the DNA TGCGCCAGCAGCCTGGGAGGCCTGGAGAATTCACCCCTCCACTTT. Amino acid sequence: CASSLGGLENSPLHF.

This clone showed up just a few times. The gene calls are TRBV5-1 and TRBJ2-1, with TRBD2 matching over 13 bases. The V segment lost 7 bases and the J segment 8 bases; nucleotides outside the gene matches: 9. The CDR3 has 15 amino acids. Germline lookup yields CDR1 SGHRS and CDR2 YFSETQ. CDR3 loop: CASLRTSGSEHEQFF. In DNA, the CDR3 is TGCGCCAGCCTACGGACTAGCGGGAGCGAACATGAGCAGTTCTTC.

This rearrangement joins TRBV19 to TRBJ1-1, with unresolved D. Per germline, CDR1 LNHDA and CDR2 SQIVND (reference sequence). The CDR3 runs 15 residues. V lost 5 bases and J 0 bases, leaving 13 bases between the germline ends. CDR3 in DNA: TGTGCCAGTAGTCCTCCGGGGAGCATGAACACTGAAGCTTTCTTT. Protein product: CASSPPGSMNTEAFF.